Shown below are 16 T cell receptor beta chains from a single sample sequenced in a study of T cell clones after liver transplantation. This table comes from immunoSEQ multiplex PCR, and its TCRdb copy is limited to in-frame clones, with some not included. The sample holds fewer than 65,000 clones, approximately 77% seen once. The material sequenced was CD4+ T cells from blood, taken at the 22-month timepoint. The receptor source for this set is a human patient who received a liver transplant. Some T cells may be supplied by the graft donor.

CDR3 residues: CASSFIRTGANVLTF. CDR3 DNA: TGTGCCAGCAGCTTCATCAGAACTGGGGCCAACGTCCTGACTTTC. The chain is built from TRBV7-9 and TRBJ2-6; D ambiguous. The CDR3 has 15 residues. CDR1 SEHNR and CDR2 FQNEAQ come from the germline V gene (reference sequence). V was cut by 3 bases and J by 2 bases, with 8 bases left in between.

The chain is built from TRBV28 and TRBJ1-2; D gene unclear. From germline, CDR1 is MDHEN and CDR2 SYDVKM. Trimming left V 5 bases short and J 7 bases short, with 17 bases between. The CDR3 has 14 amino acids. CDR3 bases: TGTGCCAGCAGTGCCGTGTTAGGATCCAGTGGCTACACCTTC. This translates into CASSAVLGSSGYTF.

J is TRBJ2-1 and V is TRBV10-1; D is possibly TRBD2 (6 bases). Germline CDR1 WNHNN, CDR2 SYGVQD (reference sequence). V was clipped by 2 bases and J by 3 bases, with 14 bases between them. The CDR3 loop spans 16 amino acids. The CDR3 is CASSEPLRGDYNEQFF. In nucleotides, the CDR3 is TGCGCCAGCAGTGAGCCCCTACGCGGGGACTACAATGAGCAGTTCTTC.

This chain links TRBV2 with TRBJ1-3, with 8 positions matching TRBD1. V lost 6 bases to trimming and J lost 2 bases; unmatched junction nucleotides: 6. The CDR3 contains 15 residues. The germline V gene has CDR1 SNHLY and CDR2 FYNNEI. The CDR3, as DNA: TGTGCCAGCAGGGACAGGGAGGGAACTGGAAACACCATATATTTT. It specifies CASRDREGTGNTIYF.

This clone came up once. Different DNA sequences within this sample yield the same CDR3. The chain joins TRBV9 to TRBJ1-6, with D maybe TRBD1 (5 bases). V lost 0 bases to trimming and J lost 4 bases, with 8 bases between them. This CDR3 comprises 15 residues. Germline CDR1 and CDR2: SGDLS and YYNGEE. CDR3 sequence reads: CASSVGGSYNSPLHF. The CDR3 region has the DNA TGTGCCAGCAGCGTAGGGGGCAGTTATAATTCACCCCTCCACTTT.

The chain recombines TRBV6-5 with TRBJ1-1; TRBD1 might be the D (5 bases). The germline V and J ends were trimmed by 7 bases and 6 bases, with 18 bases remaining between them. From germline, CDR1 is MNHEY and CDR2 SVGAGI. The CDR3 is 14 amino acids. DNA for the CDR3: TGTGCCAGCAACCAAGCGCAGGGTATACCTGAAGCTTTCTTT. It is translated as CASNQAQGIPEAFF.

This chain connects TRBV11-3 to TRBJ2-1, with 8 bases lining up with TRBD1. CDR3 length: 15 amino acids. Germline V gene sequence: CDR1 SGHNT, CDR2 YENEEA. The V gene end was trimmed by 1 base and the J gene end by 7 bases; junction bases not matched to a gene: 6. The CDR3 DNA is TGTGCCAGCAGCTTAGGCAGGGGGCAGGGAAATGAGCAGTTCTTC. This gives the protein CASSLGRGQGNEQFF.

This chain joins TRBV29-1 and TRBJ2-7, with 9 positions matching TRBD1. The CDR3 runs to 13 residues. The germline gives CDR1 SQVTM, CDR2 ANQGSEA. J gave up 4 bases and V 4 bases, and 5 bases lay outside the gene matches. The CDR3 spells CSVGVQGAYEQYF. In nucleotides, the CDR3 is TGCAGCGTTGGAGTACAGGGGGCGTACGAGCAGTACTTC.

The V gene is TRBV19, the J gene TRBJ1-2; no clear D. The V and J ends lost 6 bases and 7 bases respectively, with 21 bases between them. CDR1 is LNHDA, CDR2 SQIVND, per germline (reference sequence). This CDR3 is 15 amino acids long. The CDR3: CASRLDTVRSGGYTF. CDR3 DNA sequence: TGTGCCAGTAGACTCGACACAGTTCGATCGGGTGGCTACACCTTC. Full variable domain (rest looked up from reference TRBV19 and TRBJ1-2): DGGITQSPKYLFRKEGQNVTLSCEQNLNHDAMYWYRQDPGQGLRLIYYSQIVNDFQKGDIAEGYSVSREKKESFPLTVTSAQKNPTAFYLCASRLDTVRSGGYTFGSGTRLTVV.

This clone has a handful of counts. The identical CDR3 is also encoded by other nucleotide sequences in the sample. V and J are TRBV9 and TRBJ1-1; no clear D. Trimming took off 4 bases at V and 6 bases at J, with 16 bases between the two ends. This CDR3 is 14 amino acids long. The germline V gene encodes CDR1 SGDLS and CDR2 YYNGEE. This chain's CDR3 is CASSFGFEDAEAFF. DNA for the CDR3: TGTGCCAGCAGCTTCGGCTTTGAGGACGCTGAAGCTTTCTTT.

The chain uses TRBV10-3 and TRBJ1-4, with D unclear. The germline gives CDR1 ENHRY, CDR2 SYGVKD. There are 14 residues in the CDR3. Trimming took 6 bases from V and 0 from J, leaving 8 bases between them. The CDR3 protein is CAISKEATNEKLFF. CDR3 DNA sequence: TGTGCCATCAGCAAAGAAGCAACTAATGAAAAACTGTTTTTT.

This clone was observed a handful of times. This chain links TRBV28 with TRBJ2-7; 8 nucleotides match TRBD1. CDR1 MDHEN and CDR2 SYDVKM come from the germline V gene. CDR3 length equals 14 residues. V lost 11 bases, J lost 6 bases, and 15 bases stayed unmatched. The CDR3 reads CAVTGGLVSTEQYF. CDR3 DNA: TGTGCCGTCACAGGGGGGCTAGTCTCCACCGAGCAGTACTTC.

This chain links TRBV5-6 with TRBJ2-1; D gene uncertain. This CDR3 comprises 16 residues. V gave up 1 base and J gave up 4 bases, with 15 bases separating them. Germline assignment: CDR1 SGHDT and CDR2 YYEEEE. The CDR3 is CASSLIGEKSYNEQFF. For the CDR3, the DNA is TGTGCCAGCAGCTTGATTGGCGAAAAAAGTTACAATGAGCAGTTCTTC.

This chain joins TRBV28 and TRBJ1-1; the D is unclear. V was pared by 7 bases and J by 0 bases, with 12 bases between. In germline, CDR1 is MDHEN, CDR2 SYDVKM. The CDR3 is 14 amino acids. The CDR3: CASTSWGLNTEAFF. In nucleotides, the CDR3 is TGTGCCAGCACCTCTTGGGGTCTGAACACTGAAGCTTTCTTT.

The rearrangement uses TRBV29-1 and TRBJ2-1; D is possibly TRBD1 (5 bases). The V end was cut by 1 base, the J end by 8 bases, with 9 bases between. Germline assignment: CDR1 SQVTM and CDR2 ANQGSEA. This CDR3 region has 12 residues. CDR3 sequence reads: CSVEGRADEQFF. CDR3 DNA: TGCAGCGTTGAAGGCAGGGCCGATGAGCAGTTCTTC.

For the CDR3, the DNA is TGTGCCAGCAGCTTTGGACTGAGCTCTGGAAACACCATATATTTT. This translates into CASSFGLSSGNTIYF. This chain uses TRBV5-4 with TRBJ1-3; D not certain. Trimming left V 2 bases short and J 0 bases short, with 9 bases between. The germline V gene encodes CDR1 SGHNT and CDR2 YYREEE (reference sequence). This CDR3 is built from 15 residues.